These 21 T cell receptor beta chains originate from one sample sequenced in a study of graft-versus-host responses after intestinal transplantation. Measured with immunoSEQ multiplex PCR; TCRdb has only the in-frame clones, and not every one. The data contain 20,000 to 25,000 clones, roughly 95% of them singletons. The input for sequencing was PBMCs, taken 156 days after intestinal transplant. The receptors here all came from a human patient who received an intestinal transplant, so some T cells may come from the graft donor.

This chain connects TRBV10-2 to TRBJ2-2; D is undetermined. V was trimmed by 3 bases and J by 6 bases, leaving 14 bases between them. Germline V lookup: CDR1 WSHSY, CDR2 SAAADI. CDR3 size: 15 residues. CDR3 nucleotide sequence: TGCGCCAGCAGTGATTTGGGGTTGAGCGCCGGGGAGCTGTTTTTT. This translates into CASSDLGLSAGELFF.

The chain uses TRBV11-2 and TRBJ2-2; D call uncertain. Germline V gene data show CDR1 as SGHAT and CDR2 as FQNNGV. Trimming shortened V by 3 bases and J by 2 bases, and 1 base separated the two germline ends. CDR3 length equals 12 residues. The chain's CDR3 is CASSFNTGELFF. CDR3 sequence (DNA): TGTGCCAGCAGCTTTAACACCGGGGAGCTGTTTTTT.

This clone was recorded once. The J gene is TRBJ1-4, the V gene TRBV29-1; D is uncertain. Trimming removed 5 bases at V and 0 bases at J, with 7 bases between. The length of the CDR3 is 13 residues. Per the germline V gene, CDR1 is SQVTM and CDR2 is ANQGSEA. DNA for the CDR3: TGCAGCGTTTTAGCCTCAACTAATGAAAAACTGTTTTTT. This sequence encodes CSVLASTNEKLFF.

V is TRBV11-2 and J is TRBJ2-7, with 14 bases aligning to TRBD2. CDR1 SGHAT and CDR2 FQNNGV come from the germline V gene. The CDR3 consists of 16 residues. With V trimmed by 5 bases and J by 8 bases, 11 bases remained unmatched. The CDR3 here is CASSLSFGTSGSQQYF. DNA for the CDR3: TGTGCCAGCAGCCTCAGCTTTGGGACTAGCGGGAGCCAGCAGTACTTC.

The chain uses TRBV29-1 and TRBJ2-7; D is unresolved. Trimming shortened V by 4 bases and J by 1 base, and 5 bases separated the two germline ends. The CDR3 runs 11 residues. From germline, CDR1 is SQVTM and CDR2 ANQGSEA. The CDR3 is CSVVISYEQYF. For the CDR3, the DNA is TGCAGCGTTGTCATTTCCTACGAGCAGTACTTC.

J is TRBJ2-1 and V is TRBV13; 7 positions match TRBD2. Germline trimming cut 5 bases from V and 4 bases from J; bases unmatched to any gene: 8. The CDR3 runs 15 residues. CDR1 and CDR2 (germline): PRHDT, FYEKMQ (reference sequence). The CDR3 DNA sequence: TGTGCCAGCAGCGGGCCGGGACTACTTTACAATGAGCAGTTCTTC. This encodes CASSGPGLLYNEQFF.

This clone has just one count. The chain carries TRBV7-2 and TRBJ1-1, with no clear D. This CDR3 region has 13 residues. Germline assignment: CDR1 SGHTA and CDR2 FQGNSA. The V end was cut by 5 bases, the J end by 1 base, with 8 bases between. The CDR3: CASSPPPNTEAFF. In nucleotides, the CDR3 is TGTGCCAGCAGCCCCCCCCCGAACACTGAAGCTTTCTTT.

This chain links TRBV7-9 with TRBJ1-1; 7 bases align to TRBD1. The junction had 6 bases not matched to a gene; V was cut back by 4 bases and J by 7 bases. The CDR3 runs 13 residues. Germline CDR1 reads SEHNR; CDR2 reads FQNEAQ (reference sequence). The CDR3 loop is CASSSLDRDEAFF. The CDR3 nucleotides read TGTGCCAGCAGCTCTCTTGACAGGGATGAAGCTTTCTTT. The variable domain in full, with the rest retrieved from reference TRBV7-9 and TRBJ1-1, is DTGVSQNPRHKITKRGQNVTFRCDPISEHNRLYWYRQTLGQGPEFLTYFQNEAQLEKSRLLSDRFSAERPKGSFSTLEIQRTEQGDSAMYLCASSSLDRDEAFFGQGTRLTVV.

This clone was picked up one time. This chain links TRBV18 with TRBJ2-7; D could derive from TRBD1 or TRBD2 (5 bases each). V shed 3 bases and J shed 2 bases, with 20 bases lying between them. There are 17 residues in the CDR3. The germline gives CDR1 KGHSH, CDR2 LQKENI. The CDR3 region is CASSPSSGPRRTYEQYF. The CDR3 bases are TGTGCCAGCTCACCGAGCTCGGGACCGAGAAGGACCTACGAGCAGTACTTC.

This chain joins TRBV27 and TRBJ2-2; no definite D call. Germline CDR1 MNHEY, CDR2 SMNVEV (reference sequence). The CDR3 covers 14 residues. Deletions cut 1 base from V and 6 bases from J, with 9 bases between. CDR3 region: CASSLFPGSGELFF. CDR3 sequence (DNA): TGTGCCAGCAGTTTATTTCCGGGTTCCGGGGAGCTGTTTTTT.

In its sample, this clone was seen once. V usage is TRBV19 and J usage is TRBJ2-5; D may be TRBD1 or TRBD2 (5 bases each). The end of the DNA aligns better with TRBJ2-7, so the J call may be wrong. From germline, CDR1 is LNHDA and CDR2 SQIVND (reference sequence). The CDR3 runs 14 residues. As DNA, the CDR3 is TGTGCCAGTAGTGAGTATGAGGGGACCTACGAGCAGTACTTC. This codes for CASSEYEGTYEQYF.

The chain links TRBV28 to TRBJ2-5; D tentatively reads TRBD1 or TRBD2 (6 bases each). This CDR3 has 17 amino acids. V dropped 3 bases and J dropped 2 bases, with 19 bases sitting between them. The germline V gene has CDR1 MDHEN and CDR2 SYDVKM. The CDR3: CASSLGGAAREQETQYF. CDR3 coding DNA: TGTGCCAGCAGTTTGGGGGGCGCGGCCCGCGAGCAAGAGACCCAGTACTTC.

The chain joins TRBV6-5 to TRBJ1-1; TRBD1 matches 10 bases. Unmatched junction bases numbered 5, after V lost 5 bases and J lost 5 bases. Germline V lookup: CDR1 MNHEY, CDR2 SVGAGI. The CDR3 has 14 residues. DNA of the CDR3: TGTGCCAGCAGTGTCGACAGGGGGCGGACTGAAGCTTTCTTT. Translation: CASSVDRGRTEAFF.

The chain employs TRBV5-1 and TRBJ1-4; D uncertain. Trimming shortened V by 7 bases and J by 5 bases, and 21 bases separated the two germline ends. The CDR3 runs to 16 residues. Germline V gene data show CDR1 as SGHRS and CDR2 as YFSETQ. This CDR3 reads CASGPTPWEGNEKLFF. The DNA of the CDR3 is TGCGCCAGCGGCCCGACCCCATGGGAAGGAAATGAAAAACTGTTTTTT.

This chain connects TRBV4-1 to TRBJ1-2; TRBD1 agrees at 8 bases. The CDR3 loop spans 17 amino acids. CDR1 is MGHRA and CDR2 is YSYEKL in the germline V gene. V dropped 1 base and J dropped 1; count of bases not matched to a gene: 8. The CDR3 loop is CASSQAGQGRGNYGYTF. The CDR3 DNA is TGCGCCAGCAGCCAAGCAGGACAGGGAAGGGGTAACTATGGCTACACCTTC.

The gene calls are TRBV28 and TRBJ1-2; D is perhaps TRBD1 (6 bases). The CDR3 has 14 residues. The ends were cut back, 7 bases at V and 5 bases at J, with 17 bases in the middle. CDR1 MDHEN and CDR2 SYDVKM come from the germline V gene. CDR3 in amino acids: CASKISGGGYGYTF. The CDR3 DNA reads TGTGCCAGCAAGATCTCGGGAGGGGGATATGGCTACACCTTC.

V is TRBV4-2 and J is TRBJ2-7, with TRBD1 as a possible D gene (7 bases). There are 14 residues in the CDR3. Germline CDR1 and CDR2: LGHNA and YNFKEQ. Trimming took off 0 bases at V and 5 bases at J, with 11 bases between the two ends. The CDR3 loop is CASSQDRGVDEQYF. CDR3 coding DNA: TGTGCCAGCAGCCAAGACAGGGGGGTCGACGAGCAGTACTTC.

The chain recombines TRBV11-3 with TRBJ2-1; no firm D call. This CDR3 has 12 residues. Trimming shortened V by 6 bases and J by 12 bases, and 15 bases separated the two germline ends. CDR1 is SGHNT, CDR2 YENEEA, per germline. DNA of the CDR3: TGTGCCAGCAGTAGTTCCTCCGGAGTGCAGTTCTTC. Amino acids: CASSSSSGVQFF.

The CDR3 DNA sequence: TGCGCCAGCAGCCAAGAACAGGGACTCTCCTACGAGCAGTACTTC. Translation: CASSQEQGLSYEQYF. The rearrangement links TRBV4-3 to TRBJ2-7; D tentatively fits TRBD1 or TRBD2 (6 bases each). V was cut by 0 bases and J by 0 bases, with 9 bases left in between. Per the germline V gene, CDR1 is LGHNA and CDR2 is YSLEER. CDR3 length: 15 amino acids.

The chain's CDR3 is CASSQVDGYNEQFF. The CDR3 DNA sequence: TGCGCCAGCAGCCAAGTAGACGGCTACAATGAGCAGTTCTTC. The chain joins TRBV4-1 to TRBJ2-1; no definite D call. V dropped 1 base and J dropped 3 bases, with 7 bases sitting between them. Germline CDR1 and CDR2: MGHRA and YSYEKL. The CDR3 sequence is 14 residues long.

The V call is TRBV11-3, the J call TRBJ2-5; D gene uncertain. The DNA end is a closer match to TRBJ2-7, so the J assignment may be wrong. The CDR3 extends over 12 amino acids. Germline CDR1 reads SGHNT; CDR2 reads YENEEA. In DNA form, the CDR3 reads TGTGCCAGCAGCTTAAACCCGGCCGAGCAGTACTTC. This gives the protein CASSLNPAEQYF.